Listed below are T cell receptor beta chains from one sample, sequenced in a study of blood T cell repertoires in COVID-19. The method was immunoSEQ multiplex PCR; TCRdb's version includes in-frame clones alone and lacks a portion of them. The sample lists hundreds of thousands of clones; approximately 83% were seen once. Material for sequencing was PBMCs or T cells enriched from blood (not recorded which). The receptors come from a middle-aged woman who had been exposed to COVID-19. CDR3s leave out the opening cysteine and the closing phenylalanine or tryptophan.

CDR3 protein: ASSYGATKGSPLH; V gene: TRBV6-5; CDR3 length: 13; J gene: TRBJ1-6
CDR3 protein: ASSPPGATGGGNQPQH; V gene: TRBV18; CDR3 length: 16; J gene: TRBJ1-5
CDR3 protein: ASSSPPTGKVNEQF; V gene: TRBV5-1; CDR3 length: 14; J gene: TRBJ2-1
CDR3 protein: ASSPVGQKYSPLH; V gene: TRBV3-1/TRBV3-2; CDR3 length: 13; J gene: TRBJ1-6
CDR3 protein: ASSDGTLNYGYT; V gene: TRBV6-1; CDR3 length: 12; J gene: TRBJ1-2
CDR3 protein: ASSGGTTGTQY; V gene: TRBV9; CDR3 length: 11; J gene: TRBJ2-5
CDR3 protein: ASSIAGGIETQY; V gene: TRBV7-2; CDR3 length: 12; J gene: TRBJ2-5
CDR3 protein: ASSQERSHRTGELF; V gene: TRBV4-1; CDR3 length: 14; J gene: TRBJ2-2
CDR3 protein: ASRPTGGDYGYT; V gene: TRBV6-6; CDR3 length: 12; J gene: TRBJ1-2
CDR3 protein: ASSRGLGGYT; V gene: TRBV5-6; CDR3 length: 10; J gene: TRBJ1-2
CDR3 protein: ASTLAGGLSSYNEQF; V gene: TRBV27; CDR3 length: 15; J gene: TRBJ2-1
CDR3 protein: AWRHTQGYGYT; V gene: TRBV30; CDR3 length: 11; J gene: TRBJ1-2
CDR3 protein: AISDSSGLDTQY; V gene: TRBV10-3; CDR3 length: 12; J gene: TRBJ2-3
CDR3 protein: ASSRGTQSGGGTDTQY; V gene: TRBV4-2; CDR3 length: 16; J gene: TRBJ2-3
CDR3 protein: ASEASNTGELF; V gene: TRBV4-1; CDR3 length: 11; J gene: TRBJ2-2
CDR3 protein: ASSGLGPGNTIY; V gene: TRBV3-1/TRBV3-2; CDR3 length: 12; J gene: TRBJ1-3
CDR3 protein: ASSFPLEVSYEQY; V gene: TRBV6-4; CDR3 length: 13; J gene: TRBJ2-7
CDR3 protein: ASSFSRGQGGHGYT; V gene: TRBV28; CDR3 length: 14; J gene: TRBJ1-2
CDR3 protein: ASSGGQDTEAF; V gene: TRBV18; CDR3 length: 11; J gene: TRBJ1-1
CDR3 protein: ASSLPRGGANSGNTIY; V gene: TRBV7-4; CDR3 length: 16; J gene: TRBJ1-3
CDR3 protein: ASSFRTGIYGYT; V gene: TRBV6-5; CDR3 length: 12; J gene: TRBJ1-2
CDR3 protein: ASSQVASGRNEQF; V gene: TRBV4-1; CDR3 length: 13; J gene: TRBJ2-1
CDR3 protein: ASSLDWEETELGNTIY; V gene: TRBV11-3; CDR3 length: 16; J gene: TRBJ1-3
CDR3 protein: ASSSRQRETQY; V gene: TRBV5-5; CDR3 length: 11; J gene: TRBJ2-5
CDR3 protein: ASSLGLAGRNEQY; V gene: TRBV7-3; CDR3 length: 13; J gene: TRBJ2-7
CDR3 protein: ASSLSGLRQSGGNTEAF; V gene: TRBV27; CDR3 length: 17; J gene: TRBJ1-1
CDR3 protein: ASSQHPAPQGKYGYT; V gene: TRBV6-2/TRBV6-3; CDR3 length: 15; J gene: TRBJ1-2
CDR3 protein: AINSDTQETQY; V gene: TRBV10-3; CDR3 length: 11; J gene: TRBJ2-5
CDR3 protein: ASSISGLAGAYEQF; V gene: TRBV19; CDR3 length: 14; J gene: TRBJ2-1
CDR3 protein: ASSPVPQGSPLH; V gene: TRBV18; CDR3 length: 12; J gene: TRBJ1-6
CDR3 protein: ASGRGQEKLF; V gene: TRBV12-3/TRBV12-4; CDR3 length: 10; J gene: TRBJ1-4
CDR3 protein: ASSSPGVGGEQF; V gene: TRBV7-2; CDR3 length: 12; J gene: TRBJ2-1
CDR3 protein: ASTAGQGDSPLH; V gene: TRBV6-5; CDR3 length: 12; J gene: TRBJ1-6
CDR3 protein: PSSRPGGTFLSGNTIY; V gene: TRBV4-1; CDR3 length: 16; J gene: TRBJ1-3
CDR3 protein: ASSIGTEETQY; V gene: TRBV9; CDR3 length: 11; J gene: TRBJ2-5
CDR3 protein: ASSQGQGRYEQF; V gene: TRBV4-3; CDR3 length: 12; J gene: TRBJ2-1
CDR3 protein: ASSLGHNYEQY; V gene: TRBV27; CDR3 length: 11; J gene: TRBJ2-7
CDR3 protein: ASSRGAGSGTGELF; V gene: TRBV7-2; CDR3 length: 14; J gene: TRBJ2-2
CDR3 protein: ASGQGSEKLF; V gene: TRBV2; CDR3 length: 10; J gene: TRBJ1-4
CDR3 protein: ASSPGPGGQPQH; V gene: TRBV19; CDR3 length: 12; J gene: TRBJ1-5
CDR3 protein: ASSYGQGNQPQH; V gene: TRBV6-2/TRBV6-3; CDR3 length: 12; J gene: TRBJ1-5
CDR3 protein: ASSWRGGTSNYGYT; V gene: TRBV7-8; CDR3 length: 14; J gene: TRBJ1-2
CDR3 protein: ATSDSGRTGDTGELF; V gene: TRBV24-1; CDR3 length: 15; J gene: TRBJ2-2
CDR3 protein: ASSPRILAGQETQY; V gene: TRBV6-2/TRBV6-3; CDR3 length: 14; J gene: TRBJ2-5
CDR3 protein: ASSSVPGSTDTQY; V gene: TRBV28; CDR3 length: 13; J gene: TRBJ2-3
CDR3 protein: ASSPPKGENTEAF; V gene: TRBV18; CDR3 length: 13; J gene: TRBJ1-1
CDR3 protein: ASSQENMVAHNEQF; V gene: TRBV4-1; CDR3 length: 14; J gene: TRBJ2-1